This TCR beta chain was captured by sequencing in a study of spatial heterogeneity in lung cancer. Turning to the study itself: A consistent excess of beta-chain over alpha-chain sequences was detected. Regarding the study as a whole: Within tumors, counts of expanded alpha and beta TCRs tracked tumor mutation counts.

V gave up 5 bases and J gave up 3 bases; unmatched junction bases: 16. This CDR3 spans 18 amino acids. CDR1 and CDR2 from the germline V gene are KGHSH and LQKENI. Using its own MiXCR run on the 5' RACE reads, TCRdb lists one record per CDR3 protein. The data hold roughly 7,000 distinct CDR3 sequences, with about 3.7% observed a single time. By share, this clonotype counts as medium-sized. The antigen is not known. Time point in this sample: sample taken at primary tumor resection. The sequenced material consisted of unsorted whole RNA from tumor, nontumor lung or frozen PBMC. This material consisted of lung tumor tissue, taken at surgery. V is TRBV18 and J is TRBJ1-1; 9 positions match TRBD1. This receptor was obtained from a male donor with early-stage non-small cell lung cancer. CDR3 nucleotide sequence: TGTGCCAGCTCAGAGAGGACGGGACAGGGAATCCCCTACACTGAAGCTTTCTTT. Protein product: CASSERTGQGIPYTEAFF.